These 3 T cell receptor beta chains were all obtained from the same sample, sequenced in a study of cytomegalovirus exposure and HLA in healthy donors. PCR amplification relied on 60 Vbeta primers (plus 13 Jbeta primers). Libraries were prepared by immunoSEQ multiplex PCR; TCRdb keeps only in-frame clonotypes and omits some of them. The profile shows fewer than 200,000 clones, approximately 85% of them singletons. Sequenced sample: PBMCs. These receptor sequences come from a man aged 25-45 years in good health and CMV-seropositive.

The chain links TRBV9 to TRBJ2-7, with D tentatively TRBD2 (7 bases). The CDR3 contains 13 residues. The V end lost 1 base, the J end lost 6 bases, and 11 bases lay between the germline ends. CDR1 is SGDLS and CDR2 is YYNGEE in the germline V gene. The CDR3: CASSVLGGGEQYF. The CDR3 DNA follows: TGTGCCAGCAGCGTATTAGGGGGGGGCGAGCAGTACTTC.

This clone appeared a few times. The chain combines TRBV4-1 with TRBJ1-3; a possible D gene is TRBD1 (5 bases). Trimming pared 2 bases from V and 2 bases from J, leaving 10 bases between. Germline V lookup: CDR1 MGHRA, CDR2 YSYEKL. CDR3 size: 15 residues. CDR3 nucleotides: TGCGCCAGCAGCCAAATGCAGGGAACTGGAAACACCATATATTTT. This encodes CASSQMQGTGNTIYF.

The V call is TRBV15, the J call TRBJ1-2; a weak D match, TRBD1 (6 bases). The V and J ends lost 0 bases and 4 bases respectively, with 15 bases between them. Germline lookup yields CDR1 LNHNV and CDR2 YYDKDF (reference sequence). The CDR3 length is 16 residues. The CDR3 here is CATSREITGYRYGYTF. The CDR3 DNA sequence: TGTGCCACCAGCAGAGAAATTACAGGGTATCGCTATGGCTACACCTTC.